This entry lists 25 T cell receptor beta chains sequenced from one sample in a study of identifying expanded T cells in peripheral blood. Using immunoSEQ multiplex PCR, the repertoire was profiled, and TCRdb retains in-frame clones only, with some absent. Of some 78,000 clones in the sample, 70% to 90% were seen once. Sequencing was done on a sample of blood. These receptors originate from a person aged 18 to 75 in good health.

Only a few counts were recorded for this clone. This chain uses TRBV11-2 with TRBJ2-1; 10 bases map to TRBD2. The CDR3 length is 19 residues. With V trimmed by 2 bases and J by 4 bases, 14 bases remained unmatched. In germline, CDR1 is SGHAT, CDR2 FQNNGV. CDR3 DNA sequence: TGTGCCAGCAGCTTACCGGGTAGCGGGGGGCAAGCCGCTTACAATGAGCAGTTCTTC. Its protein is CASSLPGSGGQAAYNEQFF.

Points on this clone: It differs at one base from a far larger clone, so likely a read error. The chain carries TRBV25-1 and TRBJ2-5; D gene ambiguous. The CDR3 loop spans 12 amino acids. Trimming shortened V by 6 bases and J by 5 bases, and 10 bases separated the two germline ends. Germline V gene data show CDR1 as MGHDK and CDR2 as SYGVNS. Written as DNA, the CDR3 is TGTGCCAGCAGCCCAGATAGGGAGACCCAGTACTTC. Residues: CASSPDRETQYF.

The chain carries TRBV7-6 and TRBJ2-1, with D perhaps matching TRBD1 or TRBD2 (6 bases each). V lost 3 bases, J lost 0 bases, and 18 bases lay in between. Per germline, CDR1 SGHVS and CDR2 FNYEAQ. The CDR3 consists of 18 residues. CDR3 sequence: CASSFSVGGPSSYNEQFF. The DNA of the CDR3 is TGTGCCAGCAGCTTTTCCGTCGGGGGCCCGAGCTCCTACAATGAGCAGTTCTTC.

The chain is built from TRBV7-2 and TRBJ1-1; tentatively, D is TRBD1 (5 bases). The CDR3 consists of 17 residues. Looked up from germline, CDR1 is SGHTA and CDR2 is FQGNSA. Trimming shortened V by 4 bases and J by 3 bases, and 21 bases separated the two germline ends. CDR3 nucleotides: TGTGCCAGCAGCTCCCAGCCAGGGAAGAGGGTAGACACTGAAGCTTTCTTT. Its protein product is CASSSQPGKRVDTEAFF.

This clone turned up a few times. This sequence joins TRBV18 and TRBJ1-2, with 9 nucleotides matching TRBD1. Unmatched junction bases numbered 1, after V lost 2 bases and J lost 6 bases. The CDR3 has 13 residues. From germline, CDR1 is KGHSH and CDR2 LQKENI. DNA for the CDR3: TGTGCCAGCTCACCATGGACAGGGGATGGCTACACCTTC. Protein sequence: CASSPWTGDGYTF.

This clone was detected a few times. The chain uses TRBV5-1 and TRBJ1-2, with D uncertain. The CDR3 runs 15 residues. The V end lost 1 base, the J end lost 2 bases, and 12 bases lay between the germline ends. Per germline, CDR1 SGHRS and CDR2 YFSETQ. CDR3 sequence: CASSLLPLENYGYTF. In DNA form, the CDR3 reads TGCGCCAGCAGCTTGCTCCCCTTGGAAAACTATGGCTACACCTTC.

This chain links TRBV2 with TRBJ1-5; unclear D gene. Germline V gene data show CDR1 as SNHLY and CDR2 as FYNNEI. Trimming removed 4 bases from V and 2 bases from J, with 9 bases in between. The CDR3 covers 14 residues. This CDR3 is CASSAGRGNQPQHF. The CDR3 DNA sequence: TGTGCCAGCAGTGCGGGCCGGGGCAATCAGCCCCAGCATTTT.

The chain has TRBV7-9 and TRBJ1-1, with D tentatively TRBD1 (6 bases). Between the trimmed V and J ends, which lost 5 bases and 5 bases, there was a span of 9 bases. The CDR3 loop spans 12 amino acids. CDR1 and CDR2 from the germline V gene are SEHNR and FQNEAQ (reference sequence). The CDR3 DNA reads TGTGCCAGCAGCCAGGGGAGGACTGAAGCTTTCTTT. It translates to CASSQGRTEAFF.

This rearrangement joins TRBV7-2 to TRBJ2-5; no firm D call. V lost 2 bases and J 3 bases, leaving 7 bases between the germline ends. The CDR3 is 13 residues long. Germline CDR1 reads SGHTA; CDR2 reads FQGNSA. This CDR3 reads CASSLRQEETQYF. CDR3 in DNA: TGTGCCAGCAGCTTACGCCAAGAAGAGACCCAGTACTTC. The full variable domain, in which reference TRBV7-2 and TRBJ2-5 provide the parts outside the CDR3, is GAGVSQSPSNKVTEKGKDVELRCDPISGHTALYWYRQSLGQGLEFLIYFQGNSAPDKSGLPSDRFSAERTGGSVSTLTIQRTQQEDSAVYLCASSLRQEETQYFGPGTRLLVL.

The V and J genes are TRBV7-2 and TRBJ1-1; D is possibly TRBD1 (6 bases). The CDR3 has 16 residues. CDR1 and CDR2 from the germline V gene are SGHTA and FQGNSA. V lost 3 bases and J lost 3, with 17 bases in between. The CDR3 nucleotides are TGTGCCAGCAGCTTTCCAGGGGTACTTGCCTACACTGAAGCTTTCTTT. Translating gives CASSFPGVLAYTEAFF. Full variable domain (outside the CDR3, taken from reference TRBV7-2 and TRBJ1-1): GAGVSQSPSNKVTEKGKDVELRCDPISGHTALYWYRQSLGQGLEFLIYFQGNSAPDKSGLPSDRFSAERTGGSVSTLTIQRTQQEDSAVYLCASSFPGVLAYTEAFFGQGTRLTVV.

The chain recombines TRBV7-9 with TRBJ2-3; D call uncertain. Per the germline V gene, CDR1 is SEHNR and CDR2 is FQNEAQ (reference sequence). The length of the CDR3 is 14 residues. Trimming shortened V by 5 bases and J by 1 base, and 10 bases separated the two germline ends. CDR3 bases: TGTGCCAGCAGCCCCCCCCTGGGCACAGATACGCAGTATTTT. It specifies CASSPPLGTDTQYF.

The chain links TRBV5-1 to TRBJ2-2; D may be TRBD1 (5 bases). The CDR3 totals 15 residues. V was pared by 6 bases and J by 0 bases, with 12 bases between. Germline V gives CDR1 SGHRS, CDR2 YFSETQ. The DNA of the CDR3 is TGCGCCAGCAACCAGGGCGTAGCGAACACCGGGGAGCTGTTTTTT. Amino acids: CASNQGVANTGELFF.

V usage is TRBV2 and J usage is TRBJ1-5; D gene uncertain. Trimming removed 3 bases from V and 2 bases from J, with 11 bases in between. The germline CDR1 and CDR2 sequences are SNHLY and FYNNEI. The CDR3 extends over 15 amino acids. CDR3 amino acids: CASSDLGFGNQPQHF. The CDR3 bases are TGTGCCAGCAGTGACTTGGGTTTCGGCAATCAGCCCCAGCATTTT.

The chain carries TRBV27 and TRBJ2-7, with D perhaps TRBD2 (5 bases). V was pared by 6 bases and J by 5 bases, with 11 bases between. The CDR3 has 12 residues. Germline CDR1 reads MNHEY; CDR2 reads SMNVEV (reference sequence). CDR3 protein: CASSSGFHEQYF. DNA for the CDR3: TGTGCCAGCAGCTCGGGGTTCCACGAGCAGTACTTC.

The chain combines TRBV7-6 with TRBJ2-2; the D is unclear. This CDR3 comprises 13 residues. V was shortened by 0 bases and J by 6 bases, with 5 bases between the two germline ends. CDR1 and CDR2 from the germline V gene are SGHVS and FNYEAQ. This CDR3 is CASSLASAGELFF. CDR3 DNA: TGTGCCAGCAGCTTAGCCAGCGCCGGGGAGCTGTTTTTT.

This chain links TRBV7-2 with TRBJ1-3, with 8 nucleotides matching TRBD1. This CDR3 has 12 residues. Unmatched junction bases numbered 3, after V lost 5 bases and J lost 9 bases. CDR1 is SGHTA, CDR2 FQGNSA, per germline. CDR3 DNA sequence: TGTGCCAGCAGCCCTGGACAGGGCACCATATATTTT. This codes for CASSPGQGTIYF.

This chain's CDR3 is CASSQDIAGFGSTGELFF. CDR3 DNA: TGCGCCAGCAGCCAAGATATTGCAGGCTTCGGGAGCACCGGGGAGCTGTTTTTT. The chain recombines TRBV4-3 with TRBJ2-2; TRBD2 might be the D (6 bases). This CDR3 has 18 amino acids. Per the germline V gene, CDR1 is LGHNA and CDR2 is YSLEER. Trimming took off 0 bases at V and 4 bases at J, with 18 bases between the two ends.

This chain links TRBV7-9 with TRBJ2-3, with D perhaps matching TRBD2 (6 bases). The CDR3 is 14 amino acids. Deletions cut 3 bases from V and 7 bases from J, with 14 bases between. Germline CDR1 is SEHNR and CDR2 is FQNEAQ (reference sequence). In DNA, the CDR3 is TGTGCCAGCAGCTTTGACGGGGGAATGTATACGCAGTATTTT. The encoded protein is CASSFDGGMYTQYF.

V usage is TRBV4-1 and J usage is TRBJ1-4, with 7 bases matching TRBD1. V gave up 1 base and J gave up 8 bases; unmatched junction bases: 16. Germline assignment: CDR1 MGHRA and CDR2 YSYEKL. CDR3 length: 18 residues. The CDR3 nucleotides read TGCGCCAGCAGCCAAGTCGACAGGGACGGGGGTTTATGGGAAAAACTGTTTTTT. It codes for CASSQVDRDGGLWEKLFF.

The chain combines TRBV28 with TRBJ2-1; D not resolved. The CDR3 extends over 12 amino acids. V dropped 6 bases and J dropped 15 bases, with 18 bases sitting between them. Germline V gives CDR1 MDHEN, CDR2 SYDVKM. CDR3 residues: CASRPGPGLPFF. Written as DNA, the CDR3 is TGTGCCAGCAGACCCGGACCCGGCCTCCCGTTCTTC.

This sequence joins TRBV28 and TRBJ2-7, with 13 positions matching TRBD2. CDR1 is MDHEN, CDR2 SYDVKM, per germline. Unmatched junction bases numbered 12, after V lost 4 bases and J lost 12 bases. CDR3 size: 15 residues. The CDR3 loop is CASSSWTSGGRSGYF. The CDR3 DNA sequence: TGTGCCAGCAGTTCGTGGACTAGCGGGGGACGGTCGGGGTACTTC.

CDR3 DNA sequence: TGTGCCAGCAGCTTAGGGACCCAGCCCCAGCATTTT. This gives the protein CASSLGTQPQHF. The chain combines TRBV7-9 with TRBJ1-5; D not resolved. Trimming stripped 1 base from V and 7 bases from J, with 5 bases between. The CDR3 runs to 12 residues. CDR1 is SEHNR, CDR2 FQNEAQ, per germline (reference sequence).

The rearrangement uses TRBV5-5 and TRBJ2-7, with TRBD2 as a possible D gene (6 bases). This CDR3 comprises 14 residues. CDR1 and CDR2 from the germline V gene are SGHKS and YYEKEE (reference sequence). Trimming removed 6 bases from V and 11 bases from J, with 24 bases in between. CDR3 in amino acids: CASKTYPSDPSEYF. The DNA of the CDR3 is TGTGCCAGCAAAACGTACCCTAGCGATCCGTCGGAGTACTTC.

CDR3: CASSYTGVLYNSPLHF. The DNA of the CDR3 is TGTGCCAGCAGTTACACAGGGGTTCTTTATAATTCACCCCTCCACTTT. V gene TRBV6-5 combines with J gene TRBJ1-6; 7 bases fit TRBD1. Germline-derived CDR1 and CDR2 are MNHEY and SVGAGI. This CDR3 is built from 16 residues. The trim removed 2 bases at V and 4 bases at J, leaving 5 bases unmatched.

This clone has a single count. The chain recombines TRBV10-3 with TRBJ2-3; D not resolved. CDR3 size: 13 residues. Trimming took off 3 bases at V and 4 bases at J, with 8 bases between the two ends. Germline V gives CDR1 ENHRY, CDR2 SYGVKD. The CDR3 region has the DNA TGTGCCATCAGTGATAGGGCCTCAGATACGCAGTATTTT. Translated: CAISDRASDTQYF.